This note documents a single T cell receptor beta chain sequence. This entry belongs to a study of shared clonotypes between healthy human individuals. CD45RO-negative cells were positively selected for CCR7, leaving out terminally differentiated effector memory CD45RA+ cells. In germline, CDR1 is LNHDA, CDR2 SQIVND (reference sequence). V trimming: 4 bases; J trimming: 3 bases; junction bases outside the gene matches: 3. The CDR3 has 14 amino acids. Method: immunoSEQ multiplex PCR; TCRdb's copy keeps in-frame clones and lacks some. This table holds around 2,000,000 clones, roughly 91% found once. The receptor was isolated from a man aged 18 to 29 in good health. Some clones in this sample may be carry-over from other donors' samples. The chain carries TRBV19 and TRBJ1-5; 7 bases are shared with TRBD1. The sequencing sample was made of naive CD8+ T cells from PBMCs. CDR3 sequence: CASSSTGVNQPQHF. The CDR3 DNA follows: TGTGCCAGTAGTAGTACAGGGGTCAATCAGCCCCAGCATTTT.